Below are 14 T cell receptor beta chains sequenced from a single sample in a study of blood T cell repertoires in COVID-19. Produced via immunoSEQ multiplex PCR; TCRdb's table is partial and in-frame only. Of around 220,000 clones in the sample, 84% are singletons; the top ten hold about 20%. The sequencing input was peripheral blood. These receptors were obtained from a man aged 25 to 45 with active or convalescent COVID-19.

This clone was observed a handful of times. The chain has TRBV5-1 and TRBJ2-2; 8 nucleotides match TRBD1. The germline gives CDR1 SGHRS, CDR2 YFSETQ. J gave up 4 bases and V 5 bases, and 10 bases lay outside the gene matches. The length of the CDR3 is 16 residues. The CDR3 is CASRPQGGDLTGELFF. CDR3 coding DNA: TGCGCCAGCAGGCCACAGGGGGGAGACCTCACCGGGGAGCTGTTTTTT.

The rearrangement joins TRBV30 to TRBJ2-3; D gene uncertain. CDR1 and CDR2 (germline): GTSNPN, SVGIG (reference sequence). V shed 5 bases and J shed 0 bases, with 12 bases lying between them. The CDR3 is 14 residues long. This CDR3 is CAWGSPSSTDTQYF. The CDR3 nucleotides read TGTGCCTGGGGTTCCCCCTCTAGCACAGATACGCAGTATTTT. The variable domain in full, with the rest retrieved from reference TRBV30 and TRBJ2-3, is SQTIHQWPATLVQPVGSPLSLECTVEGTSNPNLYWYRQAAGRGLQLLFYSVGIGQISSEVPQNLSASRPQDRQFILSSKKLLLSDSGFYLCAWGSPSSTDTQYFGPGTRLTVL.

The rearrangement joins TRBV19 to TRBJ1-4, with TRBD1 identical over 7 bases. Trimming removed 3 bases from V and 5 bases from J; junction bases left unmatched: 6. The CDR3 length is 15 residues. CDR1 LNHDA and CDR2 SQIVND come from the germline V gene (reference sequence). The CDR3 bases are TGTGCCAGTAGTATGACAGGGATGGCAAATGAAAAACTGTTTTTT. Protein product: CASSMTGMANEKLFF.

Concerning this clone: This CDR3 is also generated by other DNA sequences in the sample. The chain couples TRBV9 to TRBJ1-5, with a possible D match to TRBD1 (5 bases). In germline, CDR1 is SGDLS, CDR2 YYNGEE. This CDR3 comprises 15 residues. Trimming took 0 bases from V and 0 from J, leaving 7 bases between them. This CDR3 reads CASSVGGNSNQPQHF. The DNA for the CDR3 is TGTGCCAGCAGCGTAGGGGGCAATAGCAATCAGCCCCAGCATTTT. The variable domain in full, completed from reference TRBV9 and TRBJ1-5, reads DSGVTQTPKHLITATGQRVTLRCSPRSGDLSVYWYQQSLDQGLQFLIQYYNGEERAKGNILERFSAQQFPDLHSELNLSSLELGDSALYFCASSVGGNSNQPQHFGDGTRLSIL.

This sequence joins TRBV11-2 and TRBJ2-3; 7 nucleotides match TRBD2. Trimming removed 2 bases from V and 6 bases from J; junction bases left unmatched: 2. CDR3 length: 13 amino acids. Germline CDR1 is SGHAT and CDR2 is FQNNGV. CDR3 protein: CASSLTGGDTQYF. CDR3 sequence (DNA): TGTGCCAGCAGCTTAACGGGGGGTGATACGCAGTATTTT.

The V and J genes are TRBV3-1 (or the pseudogene TRBV3-2) and TRBJ2-7; D perhaps matches TRBD1 (6 bases). The CDR3 has 14 residues. The ends were cut back, 3 bases at V and 2 bases at J, with 11 bases in the middle. Germline CDR1 reads LGHDT; CDR2 reads YNNKEL (reference sequence). DNA of the CDR3: TGTGCCAGCAGCCAGCGGACAGCCACCTACGAGCAGTACTTC. As protein: CASSQRTATYEQYF.

V and J are TRBV14 and TRBJ2-7, with 8 bases fitting TRBD2. Germline-derived CDR1 and CDR2 are SGHDN and FVKESK. CDR3 length equals 14 residues. V lost 4 bases and J lost 2; bases outside the gene matches: 4. The DNA of the CDR3 is TGTGCCAGCAGCCTCCGGCGGGGGGCCTACGAGCAGTACTTC. The encoded protein is CASSLRRGAYEQYF.

V is TRBV4-2 and J is TRBJ2-7; D is undetermined. CDR3 length: 13 amino acids. Germline CDR1 and CDR2: LGHNA and YNFKEQ. Trimming stripped 1 base from V and 7 bases from J, with 11 bases between. The CDR3 sequence: CASSQGVAVEQYF. For the CDR3, the DNA is TGTGCCAGCAGCCAAGGAGTTGCGGTGGAGCAGTACTTC.

This chain links TRBV9 with TRBJ2-1, with D perhaps TRBD2 (7 bases). This CDR3 spans 13 amino acids. The germline CDR1 and CDR2 sequences are SGDLS and YYNGEE. V lost 4 bases to trimming and J lost 6 bases, with 11 bases between them. The CDR3: CASSLAGANEQFF. For the CDR3, the DNA is TGTGCCAGCAGCTTGGCGGGGGCCAATGAGCAGTTCTTC.

V and J are TRBV2 and TRBJ2-4; no reliable D call. The CDR3 is 16 residues long. Trimming removed 1 base at V and 0 bases at J, with 10 bases between. Per the germline V gene, CDR1 is SNHLY and CDR2 is FYNNEI. The CDR3: CASSEEQLLAKNIQYF. DNA for the CDR3: TGTGCCAGCAGTGAAGAACAGCTGCTAGCCAAAAACATTCAGTACTTC.

J is TRBJ1-2 and V is TRBV2; a weak D match, TRBD1 (6 bases). CDR3 size: 13 residues. Trimming removed 6 bases from V and 6 bases from J, with 14 bases in between. Germline lookup yields CDR1 SNHLY and CDR2 FYNNEI. CDR3 amino acids: CASRGRNRDGYTF. For the CDR3, the DNA is TGTGCCAGCAGGGGCCGGAACAGGGATGGCTACACCTTC. Combining the CDR3 with reference TRBV2 and TRBJ1-2 gives the whole variable domain EPEVTQTPSHQVTQMGQEVILRCVPISNHLYFYWYRQILGQKVEFLVSFYNNEISEKSEIFDDQFSVERPDGSNFTLKIRSTKLEDSAMYFCASRGRNRDGYTFGSGTRLTVV.

The rearrangement joins TRBV28 to TRBJ2-1; 11 bases fit TRBD2. The CDR3 is 16 amino acids. V gave up 1 base and J gave up 5 bases; unmatched junction bases: 4. Germline V gene data show CDR1 as MDHEN and CDR2 as SYDVKM. CDR3 in amino acids: CASSLLGLADNNEQFF. The CDR3 DNA reads TGTGCCAGCAGTTTATTGGGACTAGCGGACAACAATGAGCAGTTCTTC. Full variable domain (outside the CDR3, taken from reference TRBV28 and TRBJ2-1): DVKVTQSSRYLVKRTGEKVFLECVQDMDHENMFWYRQDPGLGLRLIYFSYDVKMKEKGDIPEGYSVSREKKERFSLILESASTNQTSMYLCASSLLGLADNNEQFFGPGTRLTVL.

The rearrangement joins TRBV19 to TRBJ1-2; a possible D gene is TRBD1 (5 bases). Between the trimmed V and J ends, which lost 10 bases and 10 bases, there was a span of 22 bases. Germline V gives CDR1 LNHDA, CDR2 SQIVND (reference sequence). The CDR3 runs 13 residues. In nucleotides, the CDR3 is TGTGCCACCGCGGGACGACGGCTGAGGGACTACACCTTC. Translation: CATAGRRLRDYTF.

The chain has TRBV23-1 and TRBJ1-4; 12 bases agree with TRBD1. TRBV23-1 is an open reading frame, and its role is uncertain. CDR3 length: 16 residues. J lost 6 bases, V lost 3 bases, and 5 bases had no gene match. CDR3 coding DNA: TGCGCCAGCAGTCATGGACGGGACAGGGGGCATGAAAAACTGTTTTTT. Amino acid sequence: CASSHGRDRGHEKLFF.